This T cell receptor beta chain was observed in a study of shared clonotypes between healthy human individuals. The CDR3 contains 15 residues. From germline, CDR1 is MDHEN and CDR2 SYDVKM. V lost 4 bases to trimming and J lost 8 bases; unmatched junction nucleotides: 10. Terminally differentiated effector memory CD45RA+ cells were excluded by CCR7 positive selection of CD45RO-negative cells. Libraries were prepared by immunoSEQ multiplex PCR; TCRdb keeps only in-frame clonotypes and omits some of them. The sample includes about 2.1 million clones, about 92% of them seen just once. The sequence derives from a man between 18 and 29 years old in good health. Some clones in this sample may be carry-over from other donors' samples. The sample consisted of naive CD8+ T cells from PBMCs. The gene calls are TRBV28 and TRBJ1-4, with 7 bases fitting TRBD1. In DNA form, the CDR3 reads TGTGCCAGCAGTTCCGAACAGGGGTGGGGGGAAAAACTGTTTTTT. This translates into CASSSEQGWGEKLFF.